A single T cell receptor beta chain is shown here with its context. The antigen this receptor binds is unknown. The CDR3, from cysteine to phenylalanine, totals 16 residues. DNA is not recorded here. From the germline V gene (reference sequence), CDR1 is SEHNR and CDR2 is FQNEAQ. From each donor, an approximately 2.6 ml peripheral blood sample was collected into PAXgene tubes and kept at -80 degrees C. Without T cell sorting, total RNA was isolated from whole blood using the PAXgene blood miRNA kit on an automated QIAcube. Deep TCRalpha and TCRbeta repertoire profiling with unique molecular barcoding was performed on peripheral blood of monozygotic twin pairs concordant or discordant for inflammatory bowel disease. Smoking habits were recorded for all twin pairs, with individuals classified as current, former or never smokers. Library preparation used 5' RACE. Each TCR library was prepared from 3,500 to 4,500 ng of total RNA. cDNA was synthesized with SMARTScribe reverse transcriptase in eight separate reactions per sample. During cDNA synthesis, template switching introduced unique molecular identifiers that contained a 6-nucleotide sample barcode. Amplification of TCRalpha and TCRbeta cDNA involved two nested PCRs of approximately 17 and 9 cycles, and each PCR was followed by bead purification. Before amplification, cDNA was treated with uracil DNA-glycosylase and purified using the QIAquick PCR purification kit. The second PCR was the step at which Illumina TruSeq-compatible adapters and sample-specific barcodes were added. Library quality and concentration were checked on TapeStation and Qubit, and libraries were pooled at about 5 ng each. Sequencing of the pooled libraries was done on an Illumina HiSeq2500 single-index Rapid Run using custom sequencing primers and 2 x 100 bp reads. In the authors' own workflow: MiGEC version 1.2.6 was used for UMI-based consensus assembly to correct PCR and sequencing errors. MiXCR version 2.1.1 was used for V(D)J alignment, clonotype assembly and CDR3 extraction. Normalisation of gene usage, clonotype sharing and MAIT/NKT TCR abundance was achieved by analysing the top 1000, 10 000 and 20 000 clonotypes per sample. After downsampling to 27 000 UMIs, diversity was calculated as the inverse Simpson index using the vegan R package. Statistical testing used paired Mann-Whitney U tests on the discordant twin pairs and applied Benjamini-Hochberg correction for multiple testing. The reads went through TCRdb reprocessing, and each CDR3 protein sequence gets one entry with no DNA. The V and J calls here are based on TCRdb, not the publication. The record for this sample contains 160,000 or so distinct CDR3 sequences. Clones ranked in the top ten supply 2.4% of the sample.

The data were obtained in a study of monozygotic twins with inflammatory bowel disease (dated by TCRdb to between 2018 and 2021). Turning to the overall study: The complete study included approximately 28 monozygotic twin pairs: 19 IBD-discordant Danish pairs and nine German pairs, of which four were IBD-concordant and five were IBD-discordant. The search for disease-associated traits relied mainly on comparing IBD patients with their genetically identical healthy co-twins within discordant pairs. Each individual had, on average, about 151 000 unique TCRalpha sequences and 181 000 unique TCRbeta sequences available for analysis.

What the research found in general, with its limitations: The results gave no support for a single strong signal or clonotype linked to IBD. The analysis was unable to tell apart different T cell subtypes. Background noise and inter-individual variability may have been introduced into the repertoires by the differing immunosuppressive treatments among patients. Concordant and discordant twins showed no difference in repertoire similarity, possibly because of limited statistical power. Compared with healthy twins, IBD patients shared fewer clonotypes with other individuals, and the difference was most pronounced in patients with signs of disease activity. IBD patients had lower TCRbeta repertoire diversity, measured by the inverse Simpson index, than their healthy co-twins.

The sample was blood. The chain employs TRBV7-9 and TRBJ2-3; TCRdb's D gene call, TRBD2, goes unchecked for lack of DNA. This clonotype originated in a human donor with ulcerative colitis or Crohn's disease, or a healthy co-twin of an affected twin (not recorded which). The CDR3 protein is CASSFGTSGVGDTQYF.